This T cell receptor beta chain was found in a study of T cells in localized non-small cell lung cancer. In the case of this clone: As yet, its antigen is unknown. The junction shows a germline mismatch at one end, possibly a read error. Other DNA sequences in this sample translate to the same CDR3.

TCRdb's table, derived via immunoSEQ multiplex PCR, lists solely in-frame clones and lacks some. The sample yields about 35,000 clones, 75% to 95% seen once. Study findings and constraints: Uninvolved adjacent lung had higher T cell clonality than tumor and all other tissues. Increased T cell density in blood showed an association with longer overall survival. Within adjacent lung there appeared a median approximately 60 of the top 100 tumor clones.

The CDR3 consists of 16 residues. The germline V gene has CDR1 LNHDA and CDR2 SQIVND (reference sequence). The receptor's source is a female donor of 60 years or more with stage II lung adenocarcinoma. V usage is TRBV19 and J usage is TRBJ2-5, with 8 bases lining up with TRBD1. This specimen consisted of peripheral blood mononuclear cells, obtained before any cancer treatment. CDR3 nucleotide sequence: TGTGCCAGTAGCCGGGGGCCAGGGGGCCTCCAAGAAACCCAGTACTTC. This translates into CASSRGPGGLQETQYF.